Listed below are T cell receptor beta chains from one sample, sequenced in a study of T cells after posttransplantation cyclophosphamide. Measured with immunoSEQ multiplex PCR; TCRdb has only the in-frame clones, and not every one. Observed in the sample are roughly 5,400 clones, none of them singletons. The sequences come from PBMCs, collected 377 days after allogeneic stem cell transplant with posttransplant cyclophosphamide. The receptors were gathered from a male patient over 55 who received an allogeneic stem cell transplant from a related donor, was CMV-positive, and had acute GVHD only. Some T cells may be supplied by the graft donor. The CDR3 runs from the conserved cysteine through the conserved F or W. A D gene is named only where the DNA matches it firmly. Size tells how often a clone was seen, or its class if it is expanded.

clone_size: few
v_call: TRBV7-9
j_call: TRBJ2-7
d_call: NA
cdr3_aa: CASSQITPRYEQYF
cdr3_nt: TGTGCCAGCAGCCAAATAACCCCGCGGTACGAGCAGTACTTC

clone_size: many
v_call: TRBV14
j_call: TRBJ1-2
d_call: NA
cdr3_aa: CASSQVAGDYGYTF
cdr3_nt: TGTGCCAGCAGCCAAGTTGCAGGGGACTATGGCTACACCTTC

clone_size: many
v_call: TRBV6-1
j_call: TRBJ2-7
d_call: TRBD1
cdr3_aa: CASSSPGQGDYEQYF
cdr3_nt: TGTGCCAGCAGCTCCCCGGGACAGGGAGACTACGAGCAGTACTTC

clone_size: many
v_call: TRBV29-1
j_call: TRBJ2-7
d_call: NA
cdr3_aa: CSVVHRYSYEQYF
cdr3_nt: TGCAGCGTTGTCCACAGGTACTCCTACGAGCAGTACTTC

clone_size: medium-sized
v_call: TRBV7-3
j_call: TRBJ1-1
d_call: NA
cdr3_aa: CASSNGGTEAFF
cdr3_nt: TGTGCCAGCAGCAACGGAGGGACTGAAGCTTTCTTT

clone_size: medium-sized
v_call: TRBV27
j_call: TRBJ2-7
d_call: TRBD2
cdr3_aa: CASSPQSGSGYEQYF
cdr3_nt: TGTGCCAGCAGTCCTCAGAGCGGGAGCGGCTACGAGCAGTACTTC

clone_size: many
v_call: TRBV2
j_call: TRBJ2-7
d_call: TRBD2
cdr3_aa: CASSEGSGGPYPTYEQYF
cdr3_nt: TGTGCCAGCAGTGAAGGCTCGGGGGGTCCTTATCCGACCTACGAGCAGTACTTC

clone_size: many
v_call: TRBV28
j_call: TRBJ1-1
d_call: NA
cdr3_aa: CASSGTLPEAFF
cdr3_nt: TGTGCCAGCAGTGGGACATTACCTGAAGCTTTCTTT

clone_size: many
v_call: TRBV29-1
j_call: TRBJ1-2
d_call: TRBD1
cdr3_aa: CSGRTGGINGYTF
cdr3_nt: TGCAGCGGACGGACAGGGGGTATCAATGGCTACACCTTC

clone_size: many
v_call: TRBV7-2
j_call: TRBJ2-3
d_call: TRBD1
cdr3_aa: CASSPRQGRADTQYF
cdr3_nt: TGTGCCAGCAGCCCCAGACAGGGGCGGGCAGATACGCAGTATTTT

clone_size: many
v_call: TRBV27
j_call: TRBJ1-6
d_call: TRBD1
cdr3_aa: CASRPRRGTGENSPLHF
cdr3_nt: TGTGCCAGCCGCCCAAGGCGGGGGACAGGGGAAAATTCACCCCTCCACTTT

clone_size: many
v_call: TRBV11-3
j_call: TRBJ2-2
d_call: TRBD1
cdr3_aa: CASSIRRGQDTGELFF
cdr3_nt: TGTGCCAGCAGCATACGCAGGGGGCAGGACACCGGGGAGCTGTTTTTT

clone_size: many
v_call: TRBV19
j_call: TRBJ2-3
d_call: NA
cdr3_aa: CASSIMQPGGGQGDTQYF
cdr3_nt: TGTGCCAGTAGTATCATGCAACCTGGGGGGGGCCAGGGAGATACGCAGTATTTT

clone_size: medium-sized
v_call: TRBV6-5
j_call: TRBJ1-2
d_call: NA
cdr3_aa: CASSPPGLSGSGYTF
cdr3_nt: TGTGCCAGCAGTCCCCCGGGACTGTCGGGTAGTGGCTACACCTTC

clone_size: many
v_call: TRBV30
j_call: TRBJ2-3
d_call: NA
cdr3_aa: CATDRKIPGTQYF
cdr3_nt: TGTGCCACAGACAGAAAAATTCCGGGTACGCAGTATTTT

clone_size: many
v_call: TRBV30
j_call: TRBJ2-6
d_call: NA
cdr3_aa: CAWSVDRVSGANVLTF
cdr3_nt: TGTGCCTGGAGTGTAGACCGGGTCTCTGGGGCCAACGTCCTGACTTTC

clone_size: many
v_call: TRBV7-2
j_call: TRBJ2-7
d_call: NA
cdr3_aa: CASSPSVSHIYEQYF
cdr3_nt: TGTGCCAGCAGCCCCTCAGTGTCCCATATATACGAGCAGTACTTC

clone_size: many
v_call: TRBV5-4
j_call: TRBJ2-3
d_call: TRBD1
cdr3_aa: CASSLDRGDGTDTQYF
cdr3_nt: TGTGCCAGCAGCCTCGACAGGGGCGACGGCACAGATACGCAGTATTTT

clone_size: many
v_call: TRBV6-4
j_call: TRBJ1-6
d_call: NA
cdr3_aa: CASSAHGGRGNSPLHF
cdr3_nt: TGTGCCAGCAGTGCACATGGAGGGCGCGGTAATTCACCCCTCCACTTT

clone_size: many
v_call: TRBV10-3
j_call: TRBJ2-3
d_call: NA
cdr3_aa: CAISEPGTRGATGLLTDTQYF
cdr3_nt: TGTGCCATCAGTGAACCCGGGACAAGGGGGGCGACGGGACTACTCACAGATACGCAGTATTTT

clone_size: many
v_call: TRBV28
j_call: TRBJ1-1
d_call: NA
cdr3_aa: CASNRYSLNTEAFF
cdr3_nt: TGTGCCAGCAACCGATACAGCTTGAACACTGAAGCTTTCTTT

clone_size: many
v_call: TRBV5-5
j_call: TRBJ1-2
d_call: NA
cdr3_aa: CASSPSGGAYGYTF
cdr3_nt: TGTGCCAGCAGCCCCTCCGGGGGGGCCTATGGCTACACCTTC

clone_size: many
v_call: TRBV15
j_call: TRBJ2-2
d_call: NA
cdr3_aa: CATSSAPTRWTGELFF
cdr3_nt: TGTGCCACCAGCAGCGCACCCACTCGTTGGACCGGGGAGCTGTTTTTT

clone_size: many
v_call: TRBV30
j_call: TRBJ2-7
d_call: TRBD1
cdr3_aa: CAWDREYEQYF
cdr3_nt: TGTGCCTGGGACAGGGAGTACGAGCAGTACTTC